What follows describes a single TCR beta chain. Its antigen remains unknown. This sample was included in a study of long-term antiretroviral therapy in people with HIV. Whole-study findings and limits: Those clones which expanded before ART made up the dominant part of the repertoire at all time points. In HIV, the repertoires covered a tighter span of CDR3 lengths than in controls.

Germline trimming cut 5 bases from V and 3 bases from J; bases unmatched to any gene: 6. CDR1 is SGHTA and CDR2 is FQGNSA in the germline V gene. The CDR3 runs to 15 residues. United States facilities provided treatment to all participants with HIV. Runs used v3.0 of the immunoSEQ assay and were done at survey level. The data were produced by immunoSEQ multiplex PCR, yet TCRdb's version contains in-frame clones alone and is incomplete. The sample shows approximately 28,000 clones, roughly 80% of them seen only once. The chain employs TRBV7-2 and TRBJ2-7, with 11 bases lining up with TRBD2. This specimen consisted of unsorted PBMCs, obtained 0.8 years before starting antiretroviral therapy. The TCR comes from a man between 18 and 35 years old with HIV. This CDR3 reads CASSPGTSGYYEQYF. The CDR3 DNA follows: TGTGCCAGCAGCCCCGGGACTAGCGGTTACTACGAGCAGTACTTC.